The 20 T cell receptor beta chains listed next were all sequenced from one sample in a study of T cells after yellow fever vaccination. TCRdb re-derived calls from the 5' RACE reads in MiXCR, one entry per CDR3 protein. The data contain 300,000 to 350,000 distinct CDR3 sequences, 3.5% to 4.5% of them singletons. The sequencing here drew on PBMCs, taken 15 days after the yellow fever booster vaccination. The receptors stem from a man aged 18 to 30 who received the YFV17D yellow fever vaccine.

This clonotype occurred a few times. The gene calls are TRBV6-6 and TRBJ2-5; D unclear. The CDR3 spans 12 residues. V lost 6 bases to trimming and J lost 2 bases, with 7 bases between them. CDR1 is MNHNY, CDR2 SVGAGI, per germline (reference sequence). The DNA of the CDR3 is TGTGCCAGCAGAGCGCCGCAAGAGACCCAGTACTTC. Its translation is CASRAPQETQYF.

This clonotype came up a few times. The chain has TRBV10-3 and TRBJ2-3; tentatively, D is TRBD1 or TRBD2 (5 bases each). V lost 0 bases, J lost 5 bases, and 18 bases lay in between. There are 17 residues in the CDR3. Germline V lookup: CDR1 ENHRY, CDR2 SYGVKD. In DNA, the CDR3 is TGTGCCATCAGTGAGTCGAACGGGGACCCAGGGAAAGATACGCAGTATTTT. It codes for CAISESNGDPGKDTQYF.

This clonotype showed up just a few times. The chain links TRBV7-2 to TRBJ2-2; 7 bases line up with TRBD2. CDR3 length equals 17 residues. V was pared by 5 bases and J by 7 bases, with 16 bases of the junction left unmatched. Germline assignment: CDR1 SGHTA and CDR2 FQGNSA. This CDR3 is CASSPRDYPRGDGELFF. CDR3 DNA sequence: TGTGCCAGCAGCCCTCGGGACTACCCCCGTGGAGACGGGGAGCTGTTTTTT.

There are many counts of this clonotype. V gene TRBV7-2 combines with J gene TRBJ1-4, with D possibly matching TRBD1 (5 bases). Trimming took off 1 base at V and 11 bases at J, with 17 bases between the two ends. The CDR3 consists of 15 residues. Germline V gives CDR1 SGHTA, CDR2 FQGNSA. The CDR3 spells CASSLGQGSGRKLFF. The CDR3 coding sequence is TGTGCCAGCAGCTTAGGGCAGGGCTCGGGACGGAAACTGTTTTTT.

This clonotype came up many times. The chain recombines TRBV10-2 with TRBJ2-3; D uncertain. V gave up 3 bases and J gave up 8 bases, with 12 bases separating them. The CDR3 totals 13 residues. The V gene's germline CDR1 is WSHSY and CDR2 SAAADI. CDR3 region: CASSDPESGTQYF. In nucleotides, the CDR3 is TGCGCCAGCAGTGACCCCGAGTCGGGTACGCAGTATTTT.

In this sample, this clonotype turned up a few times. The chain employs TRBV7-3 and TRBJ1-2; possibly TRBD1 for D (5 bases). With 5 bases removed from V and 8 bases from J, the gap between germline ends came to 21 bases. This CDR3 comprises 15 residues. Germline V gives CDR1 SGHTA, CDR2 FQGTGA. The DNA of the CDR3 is TGTGCCAGCAGCCCCCGCCTAAGCGGGGCGGAGGGCTACACCTTC. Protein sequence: CASSPRLSGAEGYTF.

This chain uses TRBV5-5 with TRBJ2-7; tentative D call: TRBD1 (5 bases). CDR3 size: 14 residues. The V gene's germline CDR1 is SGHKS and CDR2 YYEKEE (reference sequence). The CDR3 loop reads CAGASGVSSYEQYF. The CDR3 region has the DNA TGTGCTGGGGCCTCGGGCGTTAGCTCCTACGAGCAGTACTTC.

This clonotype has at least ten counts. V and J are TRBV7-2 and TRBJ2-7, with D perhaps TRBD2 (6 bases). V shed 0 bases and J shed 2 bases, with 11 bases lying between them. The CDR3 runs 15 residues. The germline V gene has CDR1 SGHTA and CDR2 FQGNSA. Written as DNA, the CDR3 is TGTGCCAGCAGCTTAGCGCAGGGAGGCCCCTACGAGCAGTACTTC. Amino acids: CASSLAQGGPYEQYF. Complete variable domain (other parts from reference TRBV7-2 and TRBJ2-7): GAGVSQSPSNKVTEKGKDVELRCDPISGHTALYWYRQSLGQGLEFLIYFQGNSAPDKSGLPSDRFSAERTGGSVSTLTIQRTQQEDSAVYLCASSLAQGGPYEQYFGPGTRLTVT.

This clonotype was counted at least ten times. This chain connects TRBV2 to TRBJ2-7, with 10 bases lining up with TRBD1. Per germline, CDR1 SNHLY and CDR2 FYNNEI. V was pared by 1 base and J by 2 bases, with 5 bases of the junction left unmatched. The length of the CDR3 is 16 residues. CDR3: CASSEGWGQGTYEQYV. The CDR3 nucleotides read TGTGCCAGCAGTGAAGGGTGGGGACAGGGGACCTACGAGCAGTACGTC.

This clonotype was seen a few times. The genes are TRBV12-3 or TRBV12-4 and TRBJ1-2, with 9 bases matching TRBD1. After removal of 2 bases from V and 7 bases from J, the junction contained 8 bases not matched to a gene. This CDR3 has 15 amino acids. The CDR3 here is CASSLTDRGPGGYTF. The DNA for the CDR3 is TGTGCCAGCAGTTTAACGGACAGGGGACCCGGTGGCTACACCTTC.

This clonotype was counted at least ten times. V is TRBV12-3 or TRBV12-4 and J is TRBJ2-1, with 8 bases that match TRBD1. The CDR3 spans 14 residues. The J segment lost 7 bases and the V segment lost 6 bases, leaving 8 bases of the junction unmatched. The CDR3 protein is CASRTDRGWNEQFF. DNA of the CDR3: TGTGCCAGCAGGACAGACAGGGGATGGAATGAGCAGTTCTTC.

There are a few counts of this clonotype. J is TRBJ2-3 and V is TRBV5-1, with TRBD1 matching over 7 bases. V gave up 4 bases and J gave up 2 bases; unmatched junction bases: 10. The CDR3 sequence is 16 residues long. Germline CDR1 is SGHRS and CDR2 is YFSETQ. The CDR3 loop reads CASSPRVQGDTDTQYF. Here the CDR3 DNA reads TGCGCCAGCAGCCCGAGGGTCCAGGGGGACACAGATACGCAGTATTTT.

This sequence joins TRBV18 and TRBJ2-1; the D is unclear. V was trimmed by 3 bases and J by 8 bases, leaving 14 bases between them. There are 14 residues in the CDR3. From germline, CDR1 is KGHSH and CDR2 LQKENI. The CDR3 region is CASSPRLTVDEQFF. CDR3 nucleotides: TGTGCCAGCTCACCCAGATTAACGGTCGATGAGCAGTTCTTC.

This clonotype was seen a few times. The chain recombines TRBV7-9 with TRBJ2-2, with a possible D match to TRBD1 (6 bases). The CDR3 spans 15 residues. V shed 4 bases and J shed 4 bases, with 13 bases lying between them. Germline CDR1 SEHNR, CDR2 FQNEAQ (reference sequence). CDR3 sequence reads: CASSSGTYRTGELFF. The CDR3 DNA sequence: TGTGCCAGCAGCTCCGGGACATATCGCACCGGGGAGCTGTTTTTT.

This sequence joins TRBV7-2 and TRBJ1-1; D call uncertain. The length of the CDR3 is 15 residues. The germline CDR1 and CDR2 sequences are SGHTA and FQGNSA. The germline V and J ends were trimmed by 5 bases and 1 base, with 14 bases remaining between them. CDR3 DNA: TGTGCCAGCAGCCCGATGCGCGACTCGAACACTGAAGCTTTCTTT. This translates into CASSPMRDSNTEAFF.

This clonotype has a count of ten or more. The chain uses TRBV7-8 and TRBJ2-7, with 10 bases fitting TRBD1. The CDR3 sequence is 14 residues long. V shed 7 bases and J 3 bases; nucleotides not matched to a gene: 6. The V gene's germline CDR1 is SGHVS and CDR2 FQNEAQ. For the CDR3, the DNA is TGTGCCAGCAACCCGACAGGGGGCCGCTACGAGCAGTACTTC. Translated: CASNPTGGRYEQYF.

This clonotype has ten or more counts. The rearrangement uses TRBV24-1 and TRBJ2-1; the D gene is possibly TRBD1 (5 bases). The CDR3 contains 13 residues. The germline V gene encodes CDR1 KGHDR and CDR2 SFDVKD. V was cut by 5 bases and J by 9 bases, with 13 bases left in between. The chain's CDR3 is CATSVAGNFEQFF. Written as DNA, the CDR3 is TGTGCCACCAGTGTGGCAGGGAATTTTGAGCAGTTCTTC.

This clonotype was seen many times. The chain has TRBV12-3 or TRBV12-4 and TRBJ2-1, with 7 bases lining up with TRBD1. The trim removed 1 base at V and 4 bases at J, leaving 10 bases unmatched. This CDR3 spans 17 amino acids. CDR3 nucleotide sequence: TGTGCCAGCAGTTTAGGGTTTCCAGGGGGTCTTTACAATGAGCAGTTCTTC. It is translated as CASSLGFPGGLYNEQFF.

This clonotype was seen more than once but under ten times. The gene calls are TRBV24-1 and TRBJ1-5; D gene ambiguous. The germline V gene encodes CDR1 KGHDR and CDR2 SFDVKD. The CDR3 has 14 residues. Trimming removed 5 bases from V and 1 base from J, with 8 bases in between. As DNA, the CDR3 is TGTGCCACCAGTGCTGGGGAGAGCAATCAGCCCCAGCATTTT. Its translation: CATSAGESNQPQHF.

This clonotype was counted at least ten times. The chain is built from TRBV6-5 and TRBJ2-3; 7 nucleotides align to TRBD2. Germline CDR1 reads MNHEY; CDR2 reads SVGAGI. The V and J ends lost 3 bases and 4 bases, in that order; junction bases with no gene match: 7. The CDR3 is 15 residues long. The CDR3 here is CASSYSLAASDTQYF. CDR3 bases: TGTGCCAGCAGTTATAGTCTAGCGGCGTCAGATACGCAGTATTTT.